This is a list of T cell receptor beta chains from one sample in a study of human T cells and chemical hapten exposure. A single record per CDR3 protein comes from TCRdb applying MiXCR to the RACE reads. The repertoire holds around 180,000 distinct CDR3 sequences, with approximately 29% as singletons. The specimen comprised whole blood, sampled in connection with sensitization to the hapten diphenylcyclopropenone (DPC). The source is a woman in her twenties or thirties with alopecia areata. Some clones in this sample may be carry-over from other donors' samples. CDR3s include the opening cysteine and the closing phenylalanine or tryptophan. Fields, in order: V gene, J gene, CDR3 protein.

TRBV4-2,TRBJ2-5,CASSPGLAGGQETQYF
TRBV6-2/TRBV6-3,TRBJ2-3,CASSPGLAGRDTQYF
TRBV12-3/TRBV12-4,TRBJ2-7,CASSPLWDSSYEQYF
TRBV29-1,TRBJ2-3,CSVEGRWEAGTDTQYF
TRBV6-2/TRBV6-3,TRBJ1-1,CASSLPWSETFF
TRBV11-2,TRBJ1-1,CASSLDWKVGEAFF
TRBV12-3/TRBV12-4,TRBJ1-2,CASSSSGTGGYGYTF
TRBV3-1,TRBJ1-1,CASSASRSGEAFF
TRBV29-1,TRBJ2-2,CSVERGVSTGELFF
TRBV29-1,TRBJ2-3,CSVSKQGVDTQYF
TRBV4-2,TRBJ2-1,CASSQVQRGDHNEQFF
TRBV9,TRBJ1-6,CASSVGEGASSPLHF
TRBV10-3,TRBJ1-1,CAISGGGIPTEAFF
TRBV9,TRBJ1-1,CASRKAVVGAEAFF
TRBV9,TRBJ2-7,CASSVDPGLALYEQYF
TRBV7-2,TRBJ2-3,CASSEGADTQYF
TRBV7-2,TRBJ1-4,CASSLDRGFEKLFF
TRBV12-3/TRBV12-4,TRBJ2-5,CASTLPPWETQYF
TRBV7-2,TRBJ2-5,CASSPQTGRETQYF